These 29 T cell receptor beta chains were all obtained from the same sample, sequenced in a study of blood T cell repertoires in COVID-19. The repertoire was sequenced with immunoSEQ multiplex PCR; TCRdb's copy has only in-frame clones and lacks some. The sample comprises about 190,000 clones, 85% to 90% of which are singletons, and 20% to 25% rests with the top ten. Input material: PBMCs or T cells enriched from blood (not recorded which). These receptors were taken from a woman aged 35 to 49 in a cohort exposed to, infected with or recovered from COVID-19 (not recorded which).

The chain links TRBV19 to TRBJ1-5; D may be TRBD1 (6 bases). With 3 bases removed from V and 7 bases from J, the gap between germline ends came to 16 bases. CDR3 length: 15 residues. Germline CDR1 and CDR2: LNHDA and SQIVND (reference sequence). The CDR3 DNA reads TGTGCCAGTAGTATTGTCGCAGGGGAGGGGCAGCCCCAGCATTTT. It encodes CASSIVAGEGQPQHF.

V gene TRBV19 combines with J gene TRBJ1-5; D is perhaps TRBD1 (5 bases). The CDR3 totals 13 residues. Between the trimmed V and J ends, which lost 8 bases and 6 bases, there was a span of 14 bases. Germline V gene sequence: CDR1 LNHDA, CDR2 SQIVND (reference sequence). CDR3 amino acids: CASGRVLLQPQHF. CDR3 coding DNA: TGTGCCAGTGGCAGGGTTCTCCTTCAGCCCCAGCATTTT.

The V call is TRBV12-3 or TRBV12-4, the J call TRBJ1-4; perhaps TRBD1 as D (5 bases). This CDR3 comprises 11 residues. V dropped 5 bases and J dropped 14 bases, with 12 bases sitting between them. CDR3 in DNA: TGTGCCAGCAGTGATCCGGAGGGGCTGTTTTTT. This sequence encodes CASSDPEGLFF.

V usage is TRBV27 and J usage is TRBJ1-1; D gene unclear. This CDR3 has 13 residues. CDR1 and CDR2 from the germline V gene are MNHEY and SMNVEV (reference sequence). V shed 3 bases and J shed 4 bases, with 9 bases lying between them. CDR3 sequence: CASSFRAGTEAFF. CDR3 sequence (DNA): TGTGCCAGCAGTTTTAGGGCGGGCACTGAAGCTTTCTTT.

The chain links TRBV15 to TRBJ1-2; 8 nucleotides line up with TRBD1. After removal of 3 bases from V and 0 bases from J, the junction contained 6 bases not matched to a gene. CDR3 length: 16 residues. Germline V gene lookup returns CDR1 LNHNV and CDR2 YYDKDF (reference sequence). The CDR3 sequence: CATSSFRDRTNYGYTF. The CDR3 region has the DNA TGTGCCACCAGCAGTTTCCGGGACAGGACTAACTATGGCTACACCTTC.

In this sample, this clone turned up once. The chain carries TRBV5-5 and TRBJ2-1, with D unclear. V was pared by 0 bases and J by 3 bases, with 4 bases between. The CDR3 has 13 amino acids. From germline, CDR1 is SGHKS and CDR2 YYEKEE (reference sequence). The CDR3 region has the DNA TGTGCCAGCAGCTTGGCACTCTACAATGAGCAGTTCTTC. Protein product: CASSLALYNEQFF.

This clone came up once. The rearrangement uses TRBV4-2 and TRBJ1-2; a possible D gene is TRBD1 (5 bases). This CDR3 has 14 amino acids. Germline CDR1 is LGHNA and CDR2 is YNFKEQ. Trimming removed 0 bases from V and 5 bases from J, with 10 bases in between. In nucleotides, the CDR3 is TGTGCCAGCAGCCAAGACCCGACAGATTATGGCTACACCTTC. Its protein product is CASSQDPTDYGYTF.

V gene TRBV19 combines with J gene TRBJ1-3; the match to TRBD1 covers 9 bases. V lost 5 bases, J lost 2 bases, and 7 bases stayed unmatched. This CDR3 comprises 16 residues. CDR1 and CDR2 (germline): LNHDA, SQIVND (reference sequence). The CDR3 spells CASSVGQGLAGNTIYF. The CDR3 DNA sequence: TGTGCCAGTAGTGTCGGACAGGGGCTTGCTGGAAACACCATATATTTT.

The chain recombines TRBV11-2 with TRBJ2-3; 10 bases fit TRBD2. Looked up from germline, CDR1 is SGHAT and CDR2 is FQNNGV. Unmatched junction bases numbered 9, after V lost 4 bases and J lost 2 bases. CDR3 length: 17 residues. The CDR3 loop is CASSYLVAGGFTDTQYF. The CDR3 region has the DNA TGTGCCAGCAGCTATCTCGTAGCGGGAGGATTCACAGATACGCAGTATTTT.

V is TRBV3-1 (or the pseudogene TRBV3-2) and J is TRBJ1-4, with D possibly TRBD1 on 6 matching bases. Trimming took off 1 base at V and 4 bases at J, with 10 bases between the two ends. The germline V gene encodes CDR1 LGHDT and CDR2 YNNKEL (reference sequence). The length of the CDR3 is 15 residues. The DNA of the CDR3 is TGTGCCAGCAGCCAAGCGGGCAGGGGTAATGAAAAACTGTTTTTT. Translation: CASSQAGRGNEKLFF.

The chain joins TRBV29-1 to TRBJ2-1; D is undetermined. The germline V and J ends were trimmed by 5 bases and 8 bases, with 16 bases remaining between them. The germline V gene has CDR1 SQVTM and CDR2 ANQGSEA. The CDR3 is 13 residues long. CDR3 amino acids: CSVLESHAHEQFF. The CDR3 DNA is TGCAGCGTTCTAGAATCCCATGCGCATGAGCAGTTCTTC.

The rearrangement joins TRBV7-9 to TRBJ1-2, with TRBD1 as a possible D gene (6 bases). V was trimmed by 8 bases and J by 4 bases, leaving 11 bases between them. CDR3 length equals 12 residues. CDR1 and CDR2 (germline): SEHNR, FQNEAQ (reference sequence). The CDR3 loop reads CASVRGSYGYTF. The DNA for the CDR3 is TGTGCCAGCGTAAGGGGGTCCTATGGCTACACCTTC.

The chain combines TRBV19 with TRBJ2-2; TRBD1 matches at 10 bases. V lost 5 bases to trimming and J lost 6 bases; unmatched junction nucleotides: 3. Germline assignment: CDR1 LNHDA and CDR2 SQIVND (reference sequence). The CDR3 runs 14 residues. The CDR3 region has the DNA TGTGCCAGTAGTGGACAGGGGGAGGCCGGGGAGCTGTTTTTT. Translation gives CASSGQGEAGELFF.

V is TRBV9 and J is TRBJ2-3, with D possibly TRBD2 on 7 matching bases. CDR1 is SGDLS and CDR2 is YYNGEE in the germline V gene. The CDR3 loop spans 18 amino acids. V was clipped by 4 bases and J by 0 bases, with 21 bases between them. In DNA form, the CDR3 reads TGTGCCAGCAGCCCAATAGGGGGGAGGGCCCGTAGCACAGATACGCAGTATTTT. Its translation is CASSPIGGRARSTDTQYF. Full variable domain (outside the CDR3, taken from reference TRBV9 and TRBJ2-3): DSGVTQTPKHLITATGQRVTLRCSPRSGDLSVYWYQQSLDQGLQFLIQYYNGEERAKGNILERFSAQQFPDLHSELNLSSLELGDSALYFCASSPIGGRARSTDTQYFGPGTRLTVL.

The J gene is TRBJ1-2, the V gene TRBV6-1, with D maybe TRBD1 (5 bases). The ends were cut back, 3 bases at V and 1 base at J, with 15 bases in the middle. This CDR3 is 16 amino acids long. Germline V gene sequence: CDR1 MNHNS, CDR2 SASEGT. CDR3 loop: CASSELVTDFNYGYTF. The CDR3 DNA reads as TGTGCCAGCAGTGAGCTAGTGACAGACTTTAACTATGGCTACACCTTC.

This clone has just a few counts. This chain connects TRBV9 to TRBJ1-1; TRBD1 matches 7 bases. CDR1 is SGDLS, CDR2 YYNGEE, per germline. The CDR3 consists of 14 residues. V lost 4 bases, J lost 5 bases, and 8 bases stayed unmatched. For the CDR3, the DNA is TGTGCCAGCAGCCTAACAGGGGTAGGGACTGAAGCTTTCTTT. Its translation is CASSLTGVGTEAFF.

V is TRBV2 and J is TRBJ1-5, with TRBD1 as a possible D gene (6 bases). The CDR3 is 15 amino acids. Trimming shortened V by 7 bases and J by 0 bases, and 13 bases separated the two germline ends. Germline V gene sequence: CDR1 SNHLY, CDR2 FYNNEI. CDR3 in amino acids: CASNKDRFSNQPQHF. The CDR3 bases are TGTGCCAGCAATAAGGACAGATTTAGCAATCAGCCCCAGCATTTT.

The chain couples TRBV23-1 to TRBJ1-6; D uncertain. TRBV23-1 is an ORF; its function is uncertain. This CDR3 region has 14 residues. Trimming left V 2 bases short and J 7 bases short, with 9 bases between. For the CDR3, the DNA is TGCGCCAGCAGTCAAGGCCAGAACAATTCACCCCTCCACTTT. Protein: CASSQGQNNSPLHF.

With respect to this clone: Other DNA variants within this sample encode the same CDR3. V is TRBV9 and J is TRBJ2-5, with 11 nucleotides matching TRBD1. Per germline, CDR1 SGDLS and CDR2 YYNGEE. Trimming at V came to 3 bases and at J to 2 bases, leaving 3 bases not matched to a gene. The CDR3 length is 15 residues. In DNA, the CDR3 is TGTGCCAGCAGCGCCGGGACAGGGGGACAAGAGACCCAGTACTTC. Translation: CASSAGTGGQETQYF. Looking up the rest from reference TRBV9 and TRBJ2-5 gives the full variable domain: DSGVTQTPKHLITATGQRVTLRCSPRSGDLSVYWYQQSLDQGLQFLIQYYNGEERAKGNILERFSAQQFPDLHSELNLSSLELGDSALYFCASSAGTGGQETQYFGPGTRLLVL.

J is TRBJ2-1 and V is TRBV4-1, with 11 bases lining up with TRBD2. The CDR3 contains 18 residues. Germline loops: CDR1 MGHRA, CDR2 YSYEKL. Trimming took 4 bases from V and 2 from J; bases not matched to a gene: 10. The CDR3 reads CASSRIAGGNPTYNEQFF. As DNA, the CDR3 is TGCGCCAGCAGCCGGATAGCGGGGGGGAACCCTACCTACAATGAGCAGTTCTTC.

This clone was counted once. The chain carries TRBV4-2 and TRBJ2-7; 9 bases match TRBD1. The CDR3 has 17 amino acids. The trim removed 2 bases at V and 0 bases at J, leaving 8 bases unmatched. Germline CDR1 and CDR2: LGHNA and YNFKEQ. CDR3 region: CASSQMETGGISYEQYF. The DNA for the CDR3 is TGTGCCAGCAGCCAAATGGAGACAGGGGGGATCTCCTACGAGCAGTACTTC.

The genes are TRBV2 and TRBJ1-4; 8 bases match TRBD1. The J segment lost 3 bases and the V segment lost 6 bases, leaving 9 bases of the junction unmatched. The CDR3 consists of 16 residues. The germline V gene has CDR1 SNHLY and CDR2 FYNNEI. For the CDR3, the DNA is TGTGCCAGCAGCGACGAGCAGGGGGCGTCTAATGAAAAACTGTTTTTT. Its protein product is CASSDEQGASNEKLFF.

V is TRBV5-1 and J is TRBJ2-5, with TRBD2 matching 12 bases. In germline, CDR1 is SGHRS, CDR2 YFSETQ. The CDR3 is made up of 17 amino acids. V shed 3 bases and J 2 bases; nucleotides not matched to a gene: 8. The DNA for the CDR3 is TGCGCCAGCAGCTCTAGCGGGAGGGCCTTGGGGCAAGAGACCCAGTACTTC. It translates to CASSSSGRALGQETQYF.

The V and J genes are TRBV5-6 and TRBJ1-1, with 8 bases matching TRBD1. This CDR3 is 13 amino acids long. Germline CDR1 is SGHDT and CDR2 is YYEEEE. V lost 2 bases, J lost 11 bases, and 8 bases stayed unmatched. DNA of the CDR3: TGTGCCAGCAGCTTAGGCAGGGGGCTGCGGGCTTTCTTT. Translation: CASSLGRGLRAFF.

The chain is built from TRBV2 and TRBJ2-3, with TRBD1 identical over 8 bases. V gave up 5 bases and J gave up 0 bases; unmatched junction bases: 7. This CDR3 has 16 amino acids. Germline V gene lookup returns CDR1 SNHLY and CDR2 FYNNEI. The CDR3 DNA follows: TGTGCCAGCAGTTTTACAGGGGGGAGTAGCACAGATACGCAGTATTTT. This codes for CASSFTGGSSTDTQYF.

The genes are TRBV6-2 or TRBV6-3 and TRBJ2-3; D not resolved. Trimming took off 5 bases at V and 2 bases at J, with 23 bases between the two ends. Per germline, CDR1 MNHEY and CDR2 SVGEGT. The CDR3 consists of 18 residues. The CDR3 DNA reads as TGTGCCAGCAGTCCGGCCGACACCCTCTACCTCGACACAGATACGCAGTATTTT. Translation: CASSPADTLYLDTDTQYF.

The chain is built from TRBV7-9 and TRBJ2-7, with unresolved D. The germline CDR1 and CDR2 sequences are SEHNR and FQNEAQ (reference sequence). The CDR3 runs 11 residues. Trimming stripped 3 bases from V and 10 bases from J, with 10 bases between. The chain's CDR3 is CASSLAGKQYF. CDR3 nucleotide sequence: TGTGCCAGCAGCTTGGCAGGCAAACAGTACTTC.

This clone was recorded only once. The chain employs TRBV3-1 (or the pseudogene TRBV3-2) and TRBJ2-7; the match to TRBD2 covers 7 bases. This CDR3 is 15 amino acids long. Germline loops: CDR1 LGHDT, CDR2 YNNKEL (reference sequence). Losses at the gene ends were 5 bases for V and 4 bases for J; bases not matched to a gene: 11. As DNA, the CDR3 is TGTGCCAGCAGCTACAACATCCTAGCGGAATACGAGCAGTACTTC. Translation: CASSYNILAEYEQYF.

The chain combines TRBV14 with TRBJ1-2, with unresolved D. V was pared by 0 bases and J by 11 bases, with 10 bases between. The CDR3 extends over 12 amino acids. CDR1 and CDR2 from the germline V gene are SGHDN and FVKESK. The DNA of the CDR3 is TGTGCCAGCAGCCAAGACAGGCGGGAGTACACCTTC. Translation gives CASSQDRREYTF.